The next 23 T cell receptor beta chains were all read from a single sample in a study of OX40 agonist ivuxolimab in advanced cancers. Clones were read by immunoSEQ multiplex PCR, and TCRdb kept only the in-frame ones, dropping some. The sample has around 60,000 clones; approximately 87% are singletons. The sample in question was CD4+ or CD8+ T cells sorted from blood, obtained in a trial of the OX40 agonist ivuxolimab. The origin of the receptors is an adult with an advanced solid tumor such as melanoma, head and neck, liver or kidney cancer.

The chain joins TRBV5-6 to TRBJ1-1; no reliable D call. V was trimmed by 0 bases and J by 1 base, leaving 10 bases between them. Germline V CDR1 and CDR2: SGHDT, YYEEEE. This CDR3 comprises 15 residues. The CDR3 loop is CASSLVPNPNTEAFF. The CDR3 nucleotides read TGTGCCAGCAGCTTGGTCCCCAACCCGAACACTGAAGCTTTCTTT.

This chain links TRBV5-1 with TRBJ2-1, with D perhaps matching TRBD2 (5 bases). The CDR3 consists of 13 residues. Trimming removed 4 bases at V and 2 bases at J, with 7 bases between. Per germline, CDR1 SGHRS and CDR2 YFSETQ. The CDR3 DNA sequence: TGCGCCAGCAGCCCCGGGACCTACAATGAGCAGTTCTTC. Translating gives CASSPGTYNEQFF.

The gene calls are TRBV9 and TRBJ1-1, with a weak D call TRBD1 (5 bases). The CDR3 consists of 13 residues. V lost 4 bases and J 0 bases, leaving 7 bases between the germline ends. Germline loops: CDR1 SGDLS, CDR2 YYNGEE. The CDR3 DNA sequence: TGTGCCAGCAGCCCGGACATGAACACTGAAGCTTTCTTT. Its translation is CASSPDMNTEAFF.

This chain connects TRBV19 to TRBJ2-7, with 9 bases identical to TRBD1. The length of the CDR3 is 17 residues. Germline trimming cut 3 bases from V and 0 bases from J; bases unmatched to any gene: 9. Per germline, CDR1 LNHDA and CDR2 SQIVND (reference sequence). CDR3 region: CASSIALTGGSSYEQYF. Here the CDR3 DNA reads TGTGCCAGTAGTATCGCCCTGACAGGGGGGAGCTCCTACGAGCAGTACTTC.

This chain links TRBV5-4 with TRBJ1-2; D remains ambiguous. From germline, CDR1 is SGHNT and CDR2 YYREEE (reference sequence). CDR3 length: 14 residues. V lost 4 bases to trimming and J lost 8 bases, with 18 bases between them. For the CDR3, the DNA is TGTGCCAGCAGCCTCCGGGAGGCCATCGGAGGCTACACCTTC. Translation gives CASSLREAIGGYTF.

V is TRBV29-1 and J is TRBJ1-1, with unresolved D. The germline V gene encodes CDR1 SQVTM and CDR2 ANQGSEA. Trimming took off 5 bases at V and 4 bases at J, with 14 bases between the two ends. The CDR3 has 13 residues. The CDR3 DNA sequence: TGCAGCGTTCTTACCGGGAGCACCACTGAAGCTTTCTTT. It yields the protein CSVLTGSTTEAFF.

In DNA, the CDR3 is TGTGCCAGCAGCTCAGTCAGTAAGAATCAGCCCCAGCATTTT. Protein sequence: CASSSVSKNQPQHF. V and J are TRBV5-4 and TRBJ1-5; D is uncertain. CDR3 length: 14 amino acids. Germline-derived CDR1 and CDR2 are SGHNT and YYREEE (reference sequence). V was trimmed by 3 bases and J by 4 bases, leaving 11 bases between them.

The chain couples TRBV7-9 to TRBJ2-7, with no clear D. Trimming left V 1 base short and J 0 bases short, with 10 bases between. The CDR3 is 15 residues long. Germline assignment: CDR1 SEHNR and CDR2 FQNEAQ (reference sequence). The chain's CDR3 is CASSLGAGSSYEQYF. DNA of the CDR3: TGTGCCAGCAGCTTAGGGGCAGGTAGCTCCTACGAGCAGTACTTC.

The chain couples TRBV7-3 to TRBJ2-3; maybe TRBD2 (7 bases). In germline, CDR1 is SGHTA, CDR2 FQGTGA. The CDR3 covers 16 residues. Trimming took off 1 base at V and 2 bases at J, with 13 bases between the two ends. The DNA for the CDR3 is TGTGCCAGCAGCTTAAGGGGCGGGGGCAACACAGATACGCAGTATTTT. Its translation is CASSLRGGGNTDTQYF.

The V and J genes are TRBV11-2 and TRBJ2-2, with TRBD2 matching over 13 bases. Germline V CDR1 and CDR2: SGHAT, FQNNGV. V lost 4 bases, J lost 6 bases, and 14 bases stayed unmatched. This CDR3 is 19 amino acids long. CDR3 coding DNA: TGTGCCAGCAGCTCCCCGGACAGGGGACTAGCGGGACTCCCCGGGGAGCTGTTTTTT. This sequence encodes CASSSPDRGLAGLPGELFF.

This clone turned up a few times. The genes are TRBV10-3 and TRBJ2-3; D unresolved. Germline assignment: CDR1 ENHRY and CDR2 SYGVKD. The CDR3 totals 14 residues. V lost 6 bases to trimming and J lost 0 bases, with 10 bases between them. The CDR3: CAIRAGGSTDTQYF. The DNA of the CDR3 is TGTGCCATCAGGGCCGGTGGGAGCACAGATACGCAGTATTTT.

The CDR3 nucleotides read TGTGCCATCACCGGGACTAGCGGGGCCTACACCGGGGAGCTGTTTTTT. It yields the protein CAITGTSGAYTGELFF. The chain recombines TRBV10-3 with TRBJ2-2, with 13 positions matching TRBD2. The CDR3 has 16 amino acids. The germline V gene encodes CDR1 ENHRY and CDR2 SYGVKD. The junction had 5 bases not matched to a gene; V was cut back by 7 bases and J by 3 bases.

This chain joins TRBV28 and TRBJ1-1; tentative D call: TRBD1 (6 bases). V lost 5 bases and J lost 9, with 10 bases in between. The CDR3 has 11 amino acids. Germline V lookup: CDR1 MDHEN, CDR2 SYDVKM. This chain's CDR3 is CASSLQGKAFF. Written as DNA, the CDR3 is TGTGCCAGCAGTCTACAGGGAAAAGCTTTCTTT.

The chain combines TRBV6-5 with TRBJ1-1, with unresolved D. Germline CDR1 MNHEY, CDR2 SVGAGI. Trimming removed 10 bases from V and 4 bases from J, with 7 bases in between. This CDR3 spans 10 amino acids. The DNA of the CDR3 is TGTGCCACCTTCCGCACTGAAGCTTTCTTT. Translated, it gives CATFRTEAFF.

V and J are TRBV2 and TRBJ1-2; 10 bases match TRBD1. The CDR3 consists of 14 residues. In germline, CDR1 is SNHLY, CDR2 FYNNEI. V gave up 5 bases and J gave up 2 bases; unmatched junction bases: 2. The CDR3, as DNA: TGTGCCAGCAGTAGACAGGGGGCGAACTATGGCTACACCTTC. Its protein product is CASSRQGANYGYTF.

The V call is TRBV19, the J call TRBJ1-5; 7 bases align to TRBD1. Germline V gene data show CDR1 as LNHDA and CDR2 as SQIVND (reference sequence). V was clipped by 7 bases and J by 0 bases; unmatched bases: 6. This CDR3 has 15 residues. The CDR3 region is CASTRTGDSNQPQHF. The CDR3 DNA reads TGTGCCAGTACCCGGACAGGAGATAGCAATCAGCCCCAGCATTTT.

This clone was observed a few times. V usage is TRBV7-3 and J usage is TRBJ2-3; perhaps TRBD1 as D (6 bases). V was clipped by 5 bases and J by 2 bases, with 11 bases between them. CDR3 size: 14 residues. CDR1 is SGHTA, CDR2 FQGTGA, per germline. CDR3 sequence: CASSEQGSTDTQYF. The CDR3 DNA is TGTGCCAGCAGCGAACAGGGATCCACAGATACGCAGTATTTT. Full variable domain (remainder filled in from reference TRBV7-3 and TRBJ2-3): GAGVSQTPSNKVTEKGKYVELRCDPISGHTALYWYRQSLGQGPEFLIYFQGTGAADDSGLPNDRFFAVRPEGSVSTLKIQRTERGDSAVYLCASSEQGSTDTQYFGPGTRLTVL.

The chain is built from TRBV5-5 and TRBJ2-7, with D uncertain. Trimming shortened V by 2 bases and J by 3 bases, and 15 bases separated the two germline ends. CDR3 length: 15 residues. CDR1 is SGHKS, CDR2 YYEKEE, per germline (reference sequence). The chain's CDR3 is CASSFSQAKSYEQYF. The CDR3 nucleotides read TGTGCCAGCAGCTTTTCCCAGGCTAAGAGCTACGAGCAGTACTTC. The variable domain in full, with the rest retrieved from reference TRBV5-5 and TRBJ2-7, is DAGVTQSPTHLIKTRGQQVTLRCSPISGHKSVSWYQQVLGQGPQFIFQYYEKEERGRGNFPDRFSARQFPNYSSELNVNALLLGDSALYLCASSFSQAKSYEQYFGPGTRLTVT.

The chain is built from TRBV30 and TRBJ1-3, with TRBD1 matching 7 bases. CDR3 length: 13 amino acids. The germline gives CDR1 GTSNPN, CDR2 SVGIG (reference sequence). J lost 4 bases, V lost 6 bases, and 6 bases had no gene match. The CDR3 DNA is TGTGCCTGCCCCGACAGGGTCGGAAACACCATATATTTT. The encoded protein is CACPDRVGNTIYF.

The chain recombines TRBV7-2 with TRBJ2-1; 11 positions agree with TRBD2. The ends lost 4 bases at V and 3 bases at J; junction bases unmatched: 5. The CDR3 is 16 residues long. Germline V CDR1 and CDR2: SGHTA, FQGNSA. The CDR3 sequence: CASSSTLAGGYNEQFF. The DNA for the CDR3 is TGTGCCAGCAGCTCAACCCTAGCGGGGGGCTACAATGAGCAGTTCTTC.

CDR3 sequence: CASSVSPALGNEQFF. The CDR3 region has the DNA TGTGCCAGCAGCGTAAGTCCGGCTTTGGGCAATGAGCAGTTCTTC. The V call is TRBV9, the J call TRBJ2-1; D is ambiguous. Trimming pared 1 base from V and 6 bases from J, leaving 14 bases between. The CDR3 spans 15 residues. Germline V gene sequence: CDR1 SGDLS, CDR2 YYNGEE.

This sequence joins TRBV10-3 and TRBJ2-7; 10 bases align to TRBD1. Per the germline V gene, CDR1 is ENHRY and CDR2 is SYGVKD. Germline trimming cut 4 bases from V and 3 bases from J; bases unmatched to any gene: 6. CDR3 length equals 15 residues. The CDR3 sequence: CAISGRDRGFYEQYF. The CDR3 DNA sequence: TGTGCCATCAGTGGCCGGGACAGGGGATTCTACGAGCAGTACTTC.

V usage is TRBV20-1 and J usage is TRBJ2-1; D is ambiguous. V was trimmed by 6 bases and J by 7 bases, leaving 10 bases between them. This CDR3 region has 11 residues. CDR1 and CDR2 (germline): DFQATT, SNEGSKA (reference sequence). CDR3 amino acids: CSAQTGNEQFF. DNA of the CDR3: TGCAGTGCCCAGACCGGAAATGAGCAGTTCTTC.